The 10 T cell receptor beta chains listed next were all sequenced from one sample in a study of CD8 T cells in ankylosing spondylitis. TCRdb recomputed calls from the 5' RACE reads with MiXCR, one row per CDR3 protein. The sample has more than 650,000 distinct CDR3 sequences, over 9.5% seen once; the top ten hold less than 0.65%. Study observations and caveats: Ankylosing spondylitis blood seemed to carry a telltale TCR beta motif made of roughly 8 highly homologous variants.

These receptors have no identified antigens. The source material was blood, either unsorted or a sorted T cell fraction (not recorded which). Receptors originate from a male donor with ankylosing spondylitis.

The V call is TRBV29-1, the J call TRBJ1-1; D might be TRBD1 (6 bases). The CDR3 has 16 residues. V lost 1 base, J lost 4 bases, and 19 bases lay in between. Per germline, CDR1 SQVTM and CDR2 ANQGSEA. CDR3 amino acids: CSVEGLGGGGVTEAFF. In nucleotides, the CDR3 is TGCAGCGTTGAAGGCCTTGGGGGCGGGGGTGTCACTGAAGCTTTCTTT. The entire variable domain, with the rest obtained from reference TRBV29-1 and TRBJ1-1, is as follows: SAVISQKPSRDICQRGTSLTIQCQVDSQVTMMFWYRQQPGQSLTLIATANQGSEATYESGFVIDKFPISRPNLTFSTLTVSNMSPEDSSIYLCSVEGLGGGGVTEAFFGQGTRLTVV.

This clonotype was seen repeatedly, ten times or more. The V and J genes are TRBV10-3 and TRBJ1-2; D possibly corresponds to TRBD1 (5 bases). Germline V gene data show CDR1 as ENHRY and CDR2 as SYGVKD. There are 13 residues in the CDR3. Trimming removed 10 bases at V and 3 bases at J, with 15 bases between. Written as DNA, the CDR3 is TGTGCCACTTTAACGACAGCCCACTATGGCTACACCTTC. Its protein product is CATLTTAHYGYTF.

This clonotype has a handful of counts. The genes are TRBV5-1 and TRBJ2-3, with D perhaps matching TRBD1 or TRBD2 (5 bases each). Germline V gene sequence: CDR1 SGHRS, CDR2 YFSETQ. V was cut by 4 bases and J by 2 bases, with 14 bases left in between. The length of the CDR3 is 15 residues. The chain's CDR3 is CASSRTPGLTDTQYF. As DNA, the CDR3 is TGCGCCAGCAGCCGCACTCCGGGGCTCACAGATACGCAGTATTTT.

CDR3 sequence (DNA): TGCAGTGCCGCCGGGACTAGCGGGAGGGTAGATACGCAGTATTTT. It is translated as CSAAGTSGRVDTQYF. V and J are TRBV20-1 and TRBJ2-3; 16 nucleotides line up with TRBD2. The V and J ends lost 6 bases and 5 bases, in that order; junction bases with no gene match: 5. CDR3 length: 15 residues. The V gene's germline CDR1 is DFQATT and CDR2 SNEGSKA (reference sequence).

This clonotype was counted many times. The chain couples TRBV6-5 to TRBJ2-5; 9 nucleotides match TRBD1. Trimming cost V 1 base and J 6 bases; bases outside gene matches: 9. The CDR3 extends over 16 amino acids. In germline, CDR1 is MNHEY, CDR2 SVGAGI. The CDR3 here is CASSYFSGTGMQTQYF. The CDR3, as DNA: TGTGCCAGCAGTTACTTTTCCGGGACAGGGATGCAGACCCAGTACTTC.

The chain is built from TRBV20-1 and TRBJ1-2, with 9 positions matching TRBD1. The CDR3 length is 13 residues. The V and J ends lost 8 bases and 6 bases, in that order; junction bases with no gene match: 10. Germline values: CDR1 DFQATT, CDR2 SNEGSKA (reference sequence). In nucleotides, the CDR3 is TGCAGTCCCAGACCCGGGACAGGGAATGGCTACACCTTC. It yields the protein CSPRPGTGNGYTF.

V gene TRBV30 combines with J gene TRBJ2-5; D unresolved. The germline CDR1 and CDR2 sequences are GTSNPN and SVGIG (reference sequence). This CDR3 spans 13 amino acids. The V gene lost 0 bases and the J gene lost 5 bases, with 10 bases spanning the gap. CDR3 sequence (DNA): TGTGCCTGGAGTGTACGGCTACGGGAGACCCAGTACTTC. This gives the protein CAWSVRLRETQYF.

V usage is TRBV2 and J usage is TRBJ1-5; D unresolved. V shed 1 base and J shed 10 bases, with 11 bases lying between them. The CDR3 has 13 amino acids. The germline CDR1 and CDR2 sequences are SNHLY and FYNNEI. The CDR3 coding sequence is TGTGCCAGCAGTGAAGGCCGTTTCGTTCCCCAGCATTTT. Protein product: CASSEGRFVPQHF.

This clonotype showed up many times. The chain links TRBV6-2 or TRBV6-3 to TRBJ2-7, with TRBD1 matching 9 bases. Germline assignment: CDR1 MNHEY and CDR2 SVGEGT. The CDR3 sequence is 14 residues long. With V trimmed by 4 bases and J by 5 bases, 6 bases remained unmatched. This CDR3 reads CASSSGQGKNEQYF. The CDR3 DNA is TGTGCCAGCAGTTCGGGACAGGGTAAGAACGAGCAGTACTTC.

As DNA, the CDR3 is TGCAGTGCTAGAGTTATGGGGGGGTTGTTTGAGCAGTTCTTC. It codes for CSARVMGGLFEQFF. The V call is TRBV20-1, the J call TRBJ2-1, with 7 bases aligning to TRBD2. The CDR3 contains 14 residues. The germline gives CDR1 DFQATT, CDR2 SNEGSKA (reference sequence). J gave up 9 bases and V 1 base, and 9 bases lay outside the gene matches.